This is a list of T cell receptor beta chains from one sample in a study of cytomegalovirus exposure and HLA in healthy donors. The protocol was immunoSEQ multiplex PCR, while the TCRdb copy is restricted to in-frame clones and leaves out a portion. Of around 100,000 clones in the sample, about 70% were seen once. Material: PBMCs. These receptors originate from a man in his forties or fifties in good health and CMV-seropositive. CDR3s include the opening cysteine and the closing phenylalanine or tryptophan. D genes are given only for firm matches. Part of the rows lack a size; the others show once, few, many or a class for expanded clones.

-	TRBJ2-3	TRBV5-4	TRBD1	TGTGCCAGCAGCAGACAGGGTGTTCATACGCAGTATTTT	CASSRQGVHTQYF
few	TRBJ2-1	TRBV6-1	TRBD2	TGTGCCAGCAGTGAAGGTTTGGGGACTAGGCCCTACAATGAGCAGTTCTTC	CASSEGLGTRPYNEQFF
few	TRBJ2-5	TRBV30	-	TGTGCCTGGAGCGAACAGGGAGACCAGTACTTC	CAWSEQGDQYF
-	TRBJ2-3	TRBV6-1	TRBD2	TGTGCCAGCAGTCCTAGAGGCCTAGCGGGAGGGGGAGAGTATTTT	CASSPRGLAGGGEYF
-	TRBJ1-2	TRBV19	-	TGTGCCAGTAATTGGGCGACAGATACCATCTATGGCTACACCTTC	CASNWATDTIYGYTF
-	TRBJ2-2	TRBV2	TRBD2	TGTGCCAGCAATCGGGAGGACACCGGGGAGCTGTTTTTT	CASNREDTGELFF
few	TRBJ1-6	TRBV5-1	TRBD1	TGCGCCAGCAGCTTTGGTCAGGGGGATTCACCCCTCCACTTT	CASSFGQGDSPLHF
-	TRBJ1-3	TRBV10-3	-	TGTGCCATCAGTGCCAGCTCTGGAAACACCATATATTTT	CAISASSGNTIYF
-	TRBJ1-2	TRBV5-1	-	TGCGCCAGCACCACGCTCGAAGGGGAGGATGGCTACACCTTC	CASTTLEGEDGYTF
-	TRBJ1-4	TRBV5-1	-	TGCGCCAGCAGCTTGCGGCAGGAAAATGAAAAACTGTTTTTT	CASSLRQENEKLFF
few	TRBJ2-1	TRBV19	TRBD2	TGTGCCAGTAGCAAACAGGGAATTAGCGGGAGACCCTACAATGAGCAGTTCTTC	CASSKQGISGRPYNEQFF
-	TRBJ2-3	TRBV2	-	TGTGCCGGCCCCCCGGACCCCAGGGCAGGGGATACGCAGTATTTT	CAGPPDPRAGDTQYF
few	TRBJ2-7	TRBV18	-	TGTGCCAGCTCACCAGGCAGGGCCGGAGCCTACGAGCAGTACTTC	CASSPGRAGAYEQYF
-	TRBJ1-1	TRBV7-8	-	TGTGCCAGCAGCTTAGGCGGCATAGCTTTCTTT	CASSLGGIAFF
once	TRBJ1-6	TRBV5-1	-	TGCGCCAGCAGCATCTCTGGGGGCGCGATAAATTCACCCCTCCACTTT	CASSISGGAINSPLHF
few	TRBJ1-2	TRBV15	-	TGTGCCACCAGCAATCCCCTTATTGGCTACACCTTC	CATSNPLIGYTF
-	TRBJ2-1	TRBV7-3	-	TGTGCCAGCAGCTTAAATCCGGGTCGTAATGAGCAGTTCTTC	CASSLNPGRNEQFF
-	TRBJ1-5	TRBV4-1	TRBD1	TGCGCCAGCAGCCAAGATGGGGGGACAGGGGTCCGACAGCCCCAGCATTTT	CASSQDGGTGVRQPQHF
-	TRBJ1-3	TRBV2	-	TGTGCCAGCCTAGGATCGGCCAGGGGAGCCGGAAACACCATATATTTT	CASLGSARGAGNTIYF
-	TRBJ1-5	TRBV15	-	TGTGCCACCAGCGAAGGGGCTATGACAGCGTATCAGCCCCAGCATTTT	CATSEGAMTAYQPQHF
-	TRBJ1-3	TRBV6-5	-	TGTGCCAGCAGTCCGACAGGATCTGGAAACACCATATATTTT	CASSPTGSGNTIYF
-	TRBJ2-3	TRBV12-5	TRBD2	TGTGCTAGTCTTGCGGGGGGCGGCACAGATACGCAGTATTTT	CASLAGGGTDTQYF
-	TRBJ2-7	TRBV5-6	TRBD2	TGTGCCAGCACTAACTGGGGGACTAGCGGGTACTACGAGCAGTACTTC	CASTNWGTSGYYEQYF
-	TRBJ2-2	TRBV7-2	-	TGTGCCAGCAGCCGGCTTCGCGGTACCGGGGAGCTGTTTTTT	CASSRLRGTGELFF
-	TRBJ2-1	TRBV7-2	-	TGTGCCAGCAGCGTCCCGGAGGTTGAGCAGTTCTTC	CASSVPEVEQFF
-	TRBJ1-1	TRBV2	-	TGTGCCAGCTCGTTAGGGGCTGGCACTGAAGCTTTCTTT	CASSLGAGTEAFF
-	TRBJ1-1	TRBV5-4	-	TGTGCCAGCAGCGATAAGACCCGGGGGGAAGGCGCTTTCTTT	CASSDKTRGEGAFF
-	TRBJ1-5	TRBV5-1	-	TGCGCCAGCAGCTTGGAAACAGGTAATCAGCCCCAGCATTTT	CASSLETGNQPQHF
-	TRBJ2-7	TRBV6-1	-	TGTGCCAGCAGTACCCGGGACTTCTACGAGCAGTACTTC	CASSTRDFYEQYF
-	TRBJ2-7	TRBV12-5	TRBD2	TGTGCTAGTGGTTTGGTAGCGGGACCCTACGAGCAGTACTTC	CASGLVAGPYEQYF
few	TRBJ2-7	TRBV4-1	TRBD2	TGCGCCAGCAGCCAAGTACTTAGCGGGTCTCACTACGAGCAGTACTTC	CASSQVLSGSHYEQYF